One sample yielded the 9 T cell receptor beta chains listed below, sequenced in a study of T cells in Graves' hyperthyroidism and ophthalmopathy. Amplified TCR beta CDR3 regions derived from RNA transcripts. The HTBI primer set served for first-round RT-PCR of the TCR CDR3. TCRdb passed the multiplex PCR reads through MiXCR, listing each CDR3 protein once. The sample has 490,000 or so distinct CDR3 sequences; roughly 23% are singletons. The sequencing input was blood. The receptor set was obtained from a woman aged 70-85 years with Graves' ophthalmopathy.

This clonotype was seen a few times. The gene calls are TRBV30 and TRBJ1-2; D ambiguous. CDR3 length equals 13 residues. Germline CDR1 and CDR2: GTSNPN and SVGIG (reference sequence). Trimming left V 0 bases short and J 4 bases short, with 9 bases between. The CDR3 protein is CAWSVGGPYGYTF. In DNA, the CDR3 is TGTGCCTGGAGTGTAGGTGGCCCCTATGGCTACACCTTC.

The chain links TRBV19 to TRBJ2-2; a possible D gene is TRBD1 (5 bases). The CDR3 covers 13 residues. Germline V gives CDR1 LNHDA, CDR2 SQIVND (reference sequence). V lost 10 bases and J 4 bases, leaving 13 bases between the germline ends. The CDR3 protein is CAISGSGTGELFF. Written as DNA, the CDR3 is TGTGCCATTTCAGGGTCTGGCACCGGGGAGCTGTTTTTT.

This clonotype was picked up one time. This chain connects TRBV5-4 to TRBJ2-1; D is ambiguous. The CDR3 contains 14 residues. With 3 bases removed from V and 3 bases from J, the gap between germline ends came to 10 bases. Germline V gene lookup returns CDR1 SGHNT and CDR2 YYREEE (reference sequence). In nucleotides, the CDR3 is TGTGCCAGCAGCTCTGACGGGTTCTACAATGAGCAGTTCTTC. Protein product: CASSSDGFYNEQFF.

This clonotype occurred many times. V and J are TRBV28 and TRBJ2-3, with 10 bases fitting TRBD1. CDR3 size: 16 residues. V lost 5 bases, J lost 1 base, and 6 bases stayed unmatched. Germline V lookup: CDR1 MDHEN, CDR2 SYDVKM. CDR3 region: CASSPRQGAGTDTQYF. CDR3 sequence (DNA): TGTGCCAGCAGTCCAAGACAGGGGGCCGGCACAGATACGCAGTATTTT.

The chain has TRBV30 and TRBJ2-7; D may correspond to TRBD1 or TRBD2 (5 bases each). CDR1 and CDR2 (germline): GTSNPN, SVGIG (reference sequence). The V gene lost 4 bases and the J gene lost 3 bases, with 13 bases spanning the gap. The CDR3 covers 13 residues. The DNA of the CDR3 is TGTGCCTGGAATCCACTGAGGGGCTACGAGCAGTACTTC. It encodes CAWNPLRGYEQYF.

This clonotype was recorded at least ten times. The chain couples TRBV7-2 to TRBJ2-7; TRBD1 is a possible D gene (5 bases). In germline, CDR1 is SGHTA, CDR2 FQGNSA. The CDR3 has 15 residues. V lost 3 bases and J 0 bases, leaving 12 bases between the germline ends. CDR3 coding DNA: TGTGCCAGCAGCTTCCAGGGATTACACTCCTACGAGCAGTACTTC. Residues: CASSFQGLHSYEQYF.

The V gene is TRBV6-2 or TRBV6-3, the J gene TRBJ2-1, with 7 nucleotides matching TRBD2. This CDR3 has 16 residues. The J segment lost 1 base and the V segment lost 2 bases, leaving 5 bases of the junction unmatched. CDR1 and CDR2 from the germline V gene are MNHEY and SVGEGT. In nucleotides, the CDR3 is TGTGCCAGCAGTTACCGCCCGGGACTATCCTACAATGAGCAGTTCTTC. It translates to CASSYRPGLSYNEQFF.

This rearrangement joins TRBV7-9 to TRBJ2-3, with D maybe TRBD2 (5 bases). Germline values: CDR1 SEHNR, CDR2 FQNEAQ (reference sequence). The V gene lost 3 bases and the J gene lost 0 bases, with 10 bases spanning the gap. The CDR3 has 15 amino acids. CDR3 nucleotides: TGTGCCAGCAGCTTTGAGCGGACTAGCACAGATACGCAGTATTTT. Its translation: CASSFERTSTDTQYF.

This clonotype was counted a few times. The chain couples TRBV6-5 to TRBJ1-2; D might be TRBD1 (6 bases). This CDR3 has 17 residues. V dropped 4 bases and J dropped 5 bases, with 23 bases sitting between them. Germline V gene sequence: CDR1 MNHEY, CDR2 SVGAGI. CDR3 loop: CASSFILGQPRNYGYTF. CDR3 coding DNA: TGTGCCAGCAGTTTTATACTTGGACAGCCGAGGAATTATGGCTACACCTTC.